The sequence of this T cell receptor beta chain was determined in a study of blood T cell repertoires in COVID-19. Background on the study: Italy, Spain and the United States were the sources of the convalescent and acute COVID-19 samples.

The germline V gene encodes CDR1 SQVTM and CDR2 ANQGSEA. The CDR3 totals 14 residues. V lost 3 bases and J 3 bases, leaving 13 bases between the germline ends. As handled by the study authors: Estimated nucleated cell counts came from reference gene primer amplification. Generated by immunoSEQ multiplex PCR, the TCRdb table keeps only in-frame clones and is missing some. For V, J and clone size, that table is used; D and trimming come from the DNA. The sample shows roughly 90,000 clones, around 87% of them seen only once. The sequence derives from a human donor in a cohort sampled during active COVID-19. The sample comprised peripheral blood. The gene calls are TRBV29-1 and TRBJ2-3, with D maybe TRBD2 (6 bases). Here the CDR3 reads CSVEVAGITDTQYF. The DNA of the CDR3 is TGCAGCGTTGAGGTTGCGGGAATAACAGATACGCAGTATTTT.